The next 16 T cell receptor beta chains were all read from a single sample in a study of human T cells and chemical hapten exposure. Time point denoted: pre-sensitization, week 0. Stated treatment: therapeutic diphenylcyclopropenone sensitization with weekly scalp DPC. MiXCR was run by TCRdb on the RACE reads, yielding one entry per CDR3 protein. In the table there are about 85,000 distinct CDR3 sequences, 6.5% to 10% of which are singletons. This specimen consisted of whole blood, obtained in connection with sensitization to the hapten diphenylcyclopropenone (DPC). The receptors were sampled from a man between 35 and 55 years old with alopecia areata. Some clones in this sample may be carry-over from other donors' samples.

This clonotype was seen only a few times. This rearrangement joins TRBV10-3 to TRBJ2-1; 7 bases align to TRBD1. The CDR3 sequence is 18 residues long. The germline V gene encodes CDR1 ENHRY and CDR2 SYGVKD. With V trimmed by 2 bases and J by 4 bases, 14 bases remained unmatched. The CDR3 DNA follows: TGTGCCATCAGTGAGAGGATCGGTAAGAGGGACAGATACAATGAGCAGTTCTTC. Protein sequence: CAISERIGKRDRYNEQFF.

The J gene is TRBJ2-1, the V gene TRBV4-3; D unresolved. Germline V gene data show CDR1 as LGHNA and CDR2 as YSLEER. V lost 1 base and J lost 2, with 9 bases in between. The CDR3 contains 15 residues. The CDR3 spells CASSQGQAAYNEQFF. The CDR3 nucleotides are TGCGCCAGCAGCCAAGGTCAGGCAGCCTACAATGAGCAGTTCTTC.

The chain uses TRBV6-6 and TRBJ1-4; 9 nucleotides line up with TRBD1. The germline V gene encodes CDR1 MNHNY and CDR2 SVGAGI (reference sequence). CDR3 length: 15 residues. The J segment lost 7 bases and the V segment lost 6 bases, leaving 9 bases of the junction unmatched. Written as DNA, the CDR3 is TGTGCCAGCAGCCGTAGACAGGGGGAAAGTGAAAAACTGTTTTTT. Encoded protein: CASSRRQGESEKLFF.

The table lists this clonotype with a few counts. J is TRBJ2-5 and V is TRBV7-9, with D possibly TRBD1 on 5 matching bases. In germline, CDR1 is SEHNR, CDR2 FQNEAQ (reference sequence). The V end was cut by 1 base, the J end by 2 bases, with 8 bases between. CDR3 length: 14 amino acids. In nucleotides, the CDR3 is TGTGCCAGCAGCTTAGGGTACAGGCAAGAGACCCAGTACTTC. Protein sequence: CASSLGYRQETQYF.

Only a few counts were recorded for this clonotype. V is TRBV7-6 and J is TRBJ2-3; tentative D call: TRBD2 (7 bases). CDR3 length: 16 residues. Trimming removed 2 bases at V and 3 bases at J, with 15 bases between. Germline loops: CDR1 SGHVS, CDR2 FNYEAQ. Here the CDR3 DNA reads TGTGCCAGCAGCTTACGTGGCGCGGGGGCGACAGATACGCAGTATTTT. Its translation is CASSLRGAGATDTQYF.

This clonotype was counted between two and nine times. This chain joins TRBV6-4 and TRBJ2-2; D not resolved. Germline V gene lookup returns CDR1 MRHNA and CDR2 SNTAGT. V gave up 2 bases and J gave up 3 bases, with 4 bases separating them. This CDR3 contains 13 residues. CDR3 nucleotides: TGTGCCAGCAGTGACAGGGACACCGGGGAGCTGTTTTTT. It yields the protein CASSDRDTGELFF.

This clonotype has just a few counts. This CDR3 reads CASSLYPGGTYEQYF. As DNA, the CDR3 is TGTGCCAGCAGTTTATATCCAGGGGGGACCTACGAGCAGTACTTC. The genes are TRBV27 and TRBJ2-7; D perhaps matches TRBD1 (7 bases). Per the germline V gene, CDR1 is MNHEY and CDR2 is SMNVEV (reference sequence). This CDR3 comprises 15 residues. V lost 1 base and J lost 2, with 12 bases in between.

This clonotype was counted many times. As DNA, the CDR3 is TGTGCCAGCGGGAGTTTGGGATCAGATACGCAGTATTTT. Protein product: CASGSLGSDTQYF. This chain links TRBV11-2 with TRBJ2-3; maybe TRBD2 (5 bases). The CDR3 is 13 amino acids. Germline V gene sequence: CDR1 SGHAT, CDR2 FQNNGV. The V end was cut by 8 bases, the J end by 4 bases, with 13 bases between.

This rearrangement joins TRBV9 to TRBJ2-1, with 7 bases identical to TRBD2. The CDR3 runs to 17 residues. CDR1 is SGDLS and CDR2 is YYNGEE in the germline V gene. The trim removed 6 bases at V and 0 bases at J, leaving 12 bases unmatched. As DNA, the CDR3 is TGTGCCAGCACCTACGCCCCGGGAGGCCTCTCCTACAATGAGCAGTTCTTC. This encodes CASTYAPGGLSYNEQFF.

This clonotype occurred many times. The chain is built from TRBV27 and TRBJ2-3; TRBD2 matches at 14 bases. The CDR3 loop spans 16 amino acids. With V trimmed by 5 bases and J by 4 bases, 5 bases remained unmatched. Germline assignment: CDR1 MNHEY and CDR2 SMNVEV (reference sequence). The chain's CDR3 is CASSKGLAGAADTQYF. In DNA, the CDR3 is TGTGCCAGCAGTAAGGGACTAGCGGGAGCTGCAGATACGCAGTATTTT.

This clonotype was recorded at least ten times. This rearrangement joins TRBV2 to TRBJ2-7; 11 nucleotides agree with TRBD1. The CDR3 is made up of 18 amino acids. J gave up 7 bases and V 5 bases, and 19 bases lay outside the gene matches. Germline CDR1 reads SNHLY; CDR2 reads FYNNEI. The CDR3 protein is CASSRTGGVSGKEGEQYF. DNA for the CDR3: TGTGCCAGCAGTCGGACAGGGGGCGTTAGCGGGAAAGAGGGTGAGCAGTACTTC.

This clonotype was detected a few times. The chain carries TRBV5-1 and TRBJ1-4; D is ambiguous. V was pared by 6 bases and J by 6 bases, with 15 bases between. CDR3 length: 14 amino acids. Per the germline V gene, CDR1 is SGHRS and CDR2 is YFSETQ. CDR3 DNA sequence: TGCGCCAGCACTAGGACTCCCGGAGATGAAAAACTGTTTTTT. It yields the protein CASTRTPGDEKLFF.

On this clonotype: The DNA is omitted, as the CDR3 cannot be located on it reliably, and the CDR3 follows TCRdb's listing. The chain links TRBV2 to TRBJ2-1; the table calls TRBD1, which could not be checked here. Germline V CDR1 and CDR2: SNHLY, FYNNEI. The CDR3 has 16 amino acids, counting both end residues. The CDR3 region is CASVAGGAGSGSLRFF.

This clonotype has ten or more counts. The V and J genes are TRBV6-2 or TRBV6-3 and TRBJ1-2, with D maybe TRBD1 (6 bases). The CDR3 runs 13 residues. V shed 2 bases and J shed 5 bases, with 9 bases lying between them. CDR1 is MNHEY and CDR2 is SVGEGT in the germline V gene. CDR3 nucleotides: TGTGCCAGCAGTTACATGGACAGATATGGCTACACCTTC. The encoded protein is CASSYMDRYGYTF.

This clonotype showed up just a few times. The chain has TRBV29-1 and TRBJ2-7, with 7 bases matching TRBD2. The CDR3 is 14 residues long. CDR1 and CDR2 (germline): SQVTM, ANQGSEA. The V segment lost 6 bases and the J segment 2 bases; nucleotides outside the gene matches: 10. DNA of the CDR3: TGCAGCGTCGTCGAAGCGGGACTTCCCTACGAGCAGTACTTC. Translated: CSVVEAGLPYEQYF.

This clonotype occurred many times. The chain combines TRBV28 with TRBJ1-5; a possible D gene is TRBD1 (5 bases). V was trimmed by 5 bases and J by 2 bases, leaving 16 bases between them. This CDR3 has 16 residues. The germline CDR1 and CDR2 sequences are MDHEN and SYDVKM. The CDR3 region has the DNA TGTGCCAGCAGTAGAATAGGGGATGGAGGCAATCAGCCCCAGCATTTT. Protein: CASSRIGDGGNQPQHF.